This T cell receptor (beta chain) originates from a study of T cell responses to AZD1222 COVID-19 vaccine. TCRdb's table, derived via immunoSEQ multiplex PCR, lists solely in-frame clones and lacks some. Here the sample spans about 130,000 clones, 80% to 95% being singletons. Germline V gives CDR1 SGHTS, CDR2 YDEGEE. This CDR3 comprises 13 residues. V gave up 4 bases and J gave up 2 bases, with 9 bases separating them. This clone was counted between two and nine times. Its target is not known. General study results and limits: The study reported that nearly half of spike-specific TCRs target unmutated variant regions. At study baseline, merely a handful of AZD1222 recipients were seropositive. Sampling that yielded the repertoires occurred only after the peak T cell response. Researchers report vaccine-associated CD4 TCRs spanning spike, with dominance at 160-218 and 743-854.

The V call is TRBV5-8, the J call TRBJ1-2, with unresolved D. The sequence derives from an adult who received the AZD1222 COVID-19 vaccine. Sequenced here: peripheral blood, sampled 28 days after the second AZD1222 dose. CDR3 bases: TGTGCCAGCAGCACCGAGACCAACTATGGCTACACCTTC. It is translated as CASSTETNYGYTF.